This TCR beta chain appears in the sequencing data of a study of T cell changes during pregnancy in multiple sclerosis. Trimming removed 6 bases from V and 3 bases from J, with 15 bases in between. The CDR3 has 14 amino acids. Germline CDR1 is SGHNT and CDR2 is YYREEE (reference sequence). Libraries were prepared by immunoSEQ multiplex PCR; TCRdb keeps only in-frame clonotypes and omits some of them. The repertoire has roughly 45,000 clones, roughly 88% of them found once; the top ten carry approximately 4.7%. The receptor's source is a female donor in good health, enrolled as a control in a pregnancy study. The chain couples TRBV5-4 to TRBJ1-1, with D possibly being TRBD1 (5 bases). The input for sequencing was peripheral blood, taken in the second trimester of pregnancy. In DNA form, the CDR3 reads TGTGCCAGCACCCTTGCGGCCAGGGACACTGAAGCTTTCTTT. Protein product: CASTLAARDTEAFF.